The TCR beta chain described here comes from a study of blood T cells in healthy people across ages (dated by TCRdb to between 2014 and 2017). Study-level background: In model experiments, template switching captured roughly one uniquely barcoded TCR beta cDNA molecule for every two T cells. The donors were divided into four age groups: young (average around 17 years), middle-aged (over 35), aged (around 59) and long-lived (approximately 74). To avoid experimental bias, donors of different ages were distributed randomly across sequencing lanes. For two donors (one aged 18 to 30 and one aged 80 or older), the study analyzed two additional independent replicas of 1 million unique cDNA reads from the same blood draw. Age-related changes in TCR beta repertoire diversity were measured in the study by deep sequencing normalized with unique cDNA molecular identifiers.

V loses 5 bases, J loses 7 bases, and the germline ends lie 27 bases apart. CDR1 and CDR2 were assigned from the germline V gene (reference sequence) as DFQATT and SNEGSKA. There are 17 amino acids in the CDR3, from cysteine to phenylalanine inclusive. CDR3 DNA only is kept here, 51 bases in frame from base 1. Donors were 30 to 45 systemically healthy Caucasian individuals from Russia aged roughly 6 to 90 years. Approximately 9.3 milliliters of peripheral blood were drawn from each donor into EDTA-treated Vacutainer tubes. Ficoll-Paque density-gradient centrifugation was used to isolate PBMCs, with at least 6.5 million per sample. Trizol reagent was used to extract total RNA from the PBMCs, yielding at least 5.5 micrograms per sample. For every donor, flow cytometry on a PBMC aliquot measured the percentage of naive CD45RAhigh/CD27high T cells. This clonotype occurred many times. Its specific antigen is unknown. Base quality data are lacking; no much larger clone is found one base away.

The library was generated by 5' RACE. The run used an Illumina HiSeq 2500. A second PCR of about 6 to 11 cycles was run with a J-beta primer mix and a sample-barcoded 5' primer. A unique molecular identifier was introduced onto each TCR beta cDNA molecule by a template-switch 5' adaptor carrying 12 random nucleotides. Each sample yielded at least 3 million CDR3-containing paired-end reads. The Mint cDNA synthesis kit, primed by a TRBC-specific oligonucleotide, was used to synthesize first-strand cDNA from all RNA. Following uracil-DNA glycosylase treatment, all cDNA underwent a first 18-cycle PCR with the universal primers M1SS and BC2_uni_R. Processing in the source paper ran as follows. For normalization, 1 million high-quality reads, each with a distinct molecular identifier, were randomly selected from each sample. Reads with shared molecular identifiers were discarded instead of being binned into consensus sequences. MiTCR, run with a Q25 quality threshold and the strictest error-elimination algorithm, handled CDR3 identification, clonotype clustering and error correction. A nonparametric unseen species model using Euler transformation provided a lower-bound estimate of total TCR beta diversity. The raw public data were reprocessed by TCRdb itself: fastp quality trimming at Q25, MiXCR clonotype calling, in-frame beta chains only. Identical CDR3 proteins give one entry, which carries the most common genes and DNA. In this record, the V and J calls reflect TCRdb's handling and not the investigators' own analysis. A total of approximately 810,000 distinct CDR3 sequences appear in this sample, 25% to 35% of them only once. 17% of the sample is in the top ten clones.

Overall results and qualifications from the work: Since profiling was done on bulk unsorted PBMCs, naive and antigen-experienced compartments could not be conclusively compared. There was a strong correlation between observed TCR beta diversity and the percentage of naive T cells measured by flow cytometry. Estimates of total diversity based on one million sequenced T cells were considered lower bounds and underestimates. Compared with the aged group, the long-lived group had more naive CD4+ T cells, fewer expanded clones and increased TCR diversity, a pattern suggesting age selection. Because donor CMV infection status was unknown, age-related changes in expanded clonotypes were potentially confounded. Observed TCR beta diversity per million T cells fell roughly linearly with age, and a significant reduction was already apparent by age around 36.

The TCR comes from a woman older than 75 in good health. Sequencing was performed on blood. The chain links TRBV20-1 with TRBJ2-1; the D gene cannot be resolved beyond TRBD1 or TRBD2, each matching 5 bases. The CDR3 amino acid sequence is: CSAPRRPGRRAVNEQFF. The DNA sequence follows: TGCAGTGCTCCAAGGCGACCGGGACGTCGGGCGGTTAATGAGCAGTTCTTC.